These 3 T cell receptor beta chains were all obtained from the same sample, sequenced in a study of control samples from healthy donors and cancer patients. This table comes from immunoSEQ multiplex PCR, and its TCRdb copy is limited to in-frame clones, with some not included. This sample has roughly 130,000 clones, with approximately 94% found just once. The sample comprised PBMCs. These receptors originate from a man aged 50 to 60 with head and neck cancer.

V usage is TRBV7-9 and J usage is TRBJ2-3; D is uncertain. The ends were cut back, 2 bases at V and 1 base at J, with 7 bases in the middle. This CDR3 spans 14 amino acids. Germline loops: CDR1 SEHNR, CDR2 FQNEAQ (reference sequence). The CDR3 DNA follows: TGTGCCAGCAGCTTAACAGTGGGCACAGATACGCAGTATTTT. This sequence encodes CASSLTVGTDTQYF.

The chain is built from TRBV5-1 and TRBJ2-1; TRBD2 aligns across 13 bases. Germline CDR1 reads SGHRS; CDR2 reads YFSETQ. The J segment lost 0 bases and the V segment lost 4 bases, leaving 10 bases of the junction unmatched. CDR3 length: 19 residues. CDR3 in DNA: TGCGCCAGCAGCCTTAAGCCGGGACTAGCGGGACCCTCCTACAATGAGCAGTTCTTC. Amino acid sequence: CASSLKPGLAGPSYNEQFF.

The gene calls are TRBV5-6 and TRBJ2-7; D is possibly TRBD2 (6 bases). Germline V gene data show CDR1 as SGHDT and CDR2 as YYEEEE. The CDR3 is 17 residues long. This chain's CDR3 is CARDRDFAEVWHYEQYF. DNA of the CDR3: TGTGCAAGAGACCGGGACTTCGCCGAAGTGTGGCACTACGAGCAGTACTTC.